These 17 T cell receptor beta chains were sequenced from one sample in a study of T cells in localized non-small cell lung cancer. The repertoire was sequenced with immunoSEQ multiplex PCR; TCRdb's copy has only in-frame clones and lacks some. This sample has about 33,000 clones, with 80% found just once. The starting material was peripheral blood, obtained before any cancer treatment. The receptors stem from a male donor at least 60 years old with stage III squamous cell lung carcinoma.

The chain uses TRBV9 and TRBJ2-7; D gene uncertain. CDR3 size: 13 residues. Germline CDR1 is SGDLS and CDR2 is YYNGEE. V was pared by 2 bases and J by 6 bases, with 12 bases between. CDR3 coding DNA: TGTGCCAGCAGCGTGTATGCCGTCTCCGAGCAGTACTTC. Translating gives CASSVYAVSEQYF. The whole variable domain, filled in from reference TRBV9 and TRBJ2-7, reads DSGVTQTPKHLITATGQRVTLRCSPRSGDLSVYWYQQSLDQGLQFLIQYYNGEERAKGNILERFSAQQFPDLHSELNLSSLELGDSALYFCASSVYAVSEQYFGPGTRLTVT.

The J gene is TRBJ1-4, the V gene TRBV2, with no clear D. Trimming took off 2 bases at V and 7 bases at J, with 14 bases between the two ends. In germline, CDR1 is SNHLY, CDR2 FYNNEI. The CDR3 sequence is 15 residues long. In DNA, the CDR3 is TGTGCCAGCAGTGAATCAGACATCGGATTTGAAAAACTGTTTTTT. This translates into CASSESDIGFEKLFF.

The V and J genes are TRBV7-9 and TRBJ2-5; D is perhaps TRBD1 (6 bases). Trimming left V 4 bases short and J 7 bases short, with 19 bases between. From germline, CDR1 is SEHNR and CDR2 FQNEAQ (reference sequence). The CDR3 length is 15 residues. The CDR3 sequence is CASSSWDTGFGTQYF. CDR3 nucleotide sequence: TGTGCCAGCAGCTCCTGGGACACGGGGTTCGGGACCCAGTACTTC.

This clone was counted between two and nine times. The CDR3 region has the DNA TGCGCCAGCAGCCTCGAGACAGGGGGGGCCTACAATGAGCAGTTCTTC. Amino acid sequence: CASSLETGGAYNEQFF. J is TRBJ2-1 and V is TRBV4-3, with TRBD1 matching over 9 bases. With V trimmed by 4 bases and J by 2 bases, 6 bases remained unmatched. The CDR3 loop spans 16 amino acids. CDR1 and CDR2 (germline): LGHNA, YSLEER.

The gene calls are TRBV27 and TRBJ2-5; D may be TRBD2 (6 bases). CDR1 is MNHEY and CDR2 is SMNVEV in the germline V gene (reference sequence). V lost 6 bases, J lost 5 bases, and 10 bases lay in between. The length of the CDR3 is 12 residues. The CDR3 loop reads CASRSGGETQYF. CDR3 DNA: TGTGCCAGCAGGAGCGGAGGGGAGACCCAGTACTTC.

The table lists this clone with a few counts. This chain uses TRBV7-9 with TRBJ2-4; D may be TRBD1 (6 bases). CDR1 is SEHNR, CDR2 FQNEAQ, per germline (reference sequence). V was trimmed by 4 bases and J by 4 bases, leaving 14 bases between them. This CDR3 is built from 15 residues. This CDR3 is CASSSNREPKNIQYF. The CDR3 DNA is TGTGCCAGCAGCTCTAACAGGGAGCCAAAAAACATTCAGTACTTC.

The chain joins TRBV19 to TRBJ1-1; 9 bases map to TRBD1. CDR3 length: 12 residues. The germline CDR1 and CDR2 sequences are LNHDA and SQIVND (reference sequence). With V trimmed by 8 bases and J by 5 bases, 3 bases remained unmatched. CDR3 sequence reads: CASRDRDTEAFF. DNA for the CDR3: TGTGCCAGTCGGGACAGGGATACTGAAGCTTTCTTT.

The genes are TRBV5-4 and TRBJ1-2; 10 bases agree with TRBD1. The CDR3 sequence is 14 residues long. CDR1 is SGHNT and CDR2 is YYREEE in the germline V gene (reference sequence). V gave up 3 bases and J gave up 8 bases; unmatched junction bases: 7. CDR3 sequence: CASSSGQGNRGYTF. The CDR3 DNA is TGTGCCAGCAGCTCGGGACAGGGGAACAGGGGCTACACCTTC.

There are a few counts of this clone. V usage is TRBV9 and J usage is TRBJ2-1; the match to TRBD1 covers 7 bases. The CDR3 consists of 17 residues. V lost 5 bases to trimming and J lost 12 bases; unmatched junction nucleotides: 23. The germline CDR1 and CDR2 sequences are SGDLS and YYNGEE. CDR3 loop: CASSPRLSVGQIAMQFF. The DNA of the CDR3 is TGTGCCAGCAGTCCTCGTCTCTCCGTGGGACAGATCGCTATGCAGTTCTTC.

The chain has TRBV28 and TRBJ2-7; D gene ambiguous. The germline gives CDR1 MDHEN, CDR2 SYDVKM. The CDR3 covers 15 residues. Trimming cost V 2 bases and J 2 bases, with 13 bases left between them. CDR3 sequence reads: CASSLGTESPYEQYF. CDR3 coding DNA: TGTGCCAGCAGTTTAGGCACCGAGAGTCCCTACGAGCAGTACTTC.

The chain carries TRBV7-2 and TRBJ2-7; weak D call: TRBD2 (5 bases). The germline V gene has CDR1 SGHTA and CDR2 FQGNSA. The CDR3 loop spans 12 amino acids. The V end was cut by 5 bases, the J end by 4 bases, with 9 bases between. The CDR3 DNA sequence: TGTGCCAGCAGCCCCCGGGGTTACGAGCAGTACTTC. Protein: CASSPRGYEQYF. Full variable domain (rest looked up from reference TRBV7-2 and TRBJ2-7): GAGVSQSPSNKVTEKGKDVELRCDPISGHTALYWYRQSLGQGLEFLIYFQGNSAPDKSGLPSDRFSAERTGGSVSTLTIQRTQQEDSAVYLCASSPRGYEQYFGPGTRLTVT.

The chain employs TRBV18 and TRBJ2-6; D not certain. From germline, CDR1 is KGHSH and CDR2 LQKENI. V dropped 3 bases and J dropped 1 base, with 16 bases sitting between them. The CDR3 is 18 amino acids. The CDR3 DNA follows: TGTGCCAGCTCACCCTCGTCAGACCGACCTTCTGGGGCCAACGTCCTGACTTTC. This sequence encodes CASSPSSDRPSGANVLTF.

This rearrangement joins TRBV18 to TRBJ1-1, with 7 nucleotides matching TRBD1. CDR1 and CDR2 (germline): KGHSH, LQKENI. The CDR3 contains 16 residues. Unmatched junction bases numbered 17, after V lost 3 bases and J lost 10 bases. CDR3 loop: CASSPPLSVTGSVAFF. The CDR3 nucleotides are TGTGCCAGCTCACCCCCCCTGTCCGTGACAGGGAGCGTAGCTTTCTTT.

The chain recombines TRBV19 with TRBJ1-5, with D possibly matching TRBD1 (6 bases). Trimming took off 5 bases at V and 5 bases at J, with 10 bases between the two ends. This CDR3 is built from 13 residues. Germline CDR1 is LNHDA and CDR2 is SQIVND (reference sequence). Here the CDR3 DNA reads TGTGCCAGTAGTTCGGACAGCTATCAGCCCCAGCATTTT. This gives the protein CASSSDSYQPQHF.

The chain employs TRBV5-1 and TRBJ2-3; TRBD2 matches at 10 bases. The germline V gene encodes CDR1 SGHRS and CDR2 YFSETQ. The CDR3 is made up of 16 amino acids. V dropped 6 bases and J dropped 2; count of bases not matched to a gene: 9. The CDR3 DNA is TGCGCCAGCACGACAGCGGGAGGGATCAACACAGATACGCAGTATTTT. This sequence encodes CASTTAGGINTDTQYF. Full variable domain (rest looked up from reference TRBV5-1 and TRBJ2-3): KAGVTQTPRYLIKTRGQQVTLSCSPISGHRSVSWYQQTPGQGLQFLFEYFSETQRNKGNFPGRFSGRQFSNSRSEMNVSTLELGDSALYLCASTTAGGINTDTQYFGPGTRLTVL.

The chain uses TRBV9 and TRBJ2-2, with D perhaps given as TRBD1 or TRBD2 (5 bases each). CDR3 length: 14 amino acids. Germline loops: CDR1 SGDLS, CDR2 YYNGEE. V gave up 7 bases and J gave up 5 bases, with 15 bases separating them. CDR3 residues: CASRPGRTTGELFF. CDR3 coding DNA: TGTGCCAGCCGACCGGGACGAACGACCGGGGAGCTGTTTTTT.

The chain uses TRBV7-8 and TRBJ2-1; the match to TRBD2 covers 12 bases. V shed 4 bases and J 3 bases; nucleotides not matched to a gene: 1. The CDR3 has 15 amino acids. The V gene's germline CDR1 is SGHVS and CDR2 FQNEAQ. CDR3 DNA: TGTGCCAGCAGCTGGACTAGCGGGGACTACAATGAGCAGTTCTTC. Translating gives CASSWTSGDYNEQFF.